Listed below are T cell receptor beta chains from one sample, sequenced in a study of spatial heterogeneity in lung cancer. TCRdb re-analysed the 5' RACE reads in MiXCR, keeping a single row per CDR3 protein. The sample consists of some 41,000 distinct CDR3 sequences, approximately 6.9% of them appearing once. This specimen consisted of PBMCs, obtained at surgery. The receptors here all came from a female donor with early-stage non-small cell lung cancer. Both conserved end residues are part of each CDR3. A D gene is named only where the DNA matches it firmly. Clone size is stated in some rows and not others, as once, few, many or a class when expanded.

clone_size | d_call | j_call | v_call | cdr3_nt | cdr3_aa
NA | NA | TRBJ2-5 | TRBV30 | TGTGCCTGGAGTCGCGAAGGGTTGACCCAGTACTTC | CAWSREGLTQYF
NA | TRBD1 | TRBJ1-1 | TRBV10-2 | TGCGCCAGCAGTGGGACAGGGTGGGCTTTCTTT | CASSGTGWAFF
NA | NA | TRBJ1-2 | TRBV5-1 | TGCGCCAGCAGCTTGCAGCCAGGTGCCTATGGCTACACCTTC | CASSLQPGAYGYTF
few | NA | TRBJ1-5 | TRBV6-6 | TGTGCCAGCAGTTACTCGATCTTCCAGCCCCAGCATTTT | CASSYSIFQPQHF
many | NA | TRBJ1-5 | TRBV4-1 | TGCGCCAGCAGCCAAGATGAGAGGCCCCTGAGCAATCAGCCCCAGCATTTT | CASSQDERPLSNQPQHF
NA | NA | TRBJ2-5 | TRBV7-2 | TGTGCCAGCAGCTTAGGCCTCCACCTAGGGAAGACCCAGTACTTC | CASSLGLHLGKTQYF
many | TRBD2 | TRBJ2-7 | TRBV3-1 | TGTGCCAGCTCGCTAGGACTAGCGGCCTCCTACGAGCAGTACTTC | CASSLGLAASYEQYF
many | NA | TRBJ2-3 | TRBV3-1 | TGTGCCAGCAGCCAGTCCGCCGGGCTCCGCACAGATACGCAGTATTTT | CASSQSAGLRTDTQYF
few | NA | TRBJ2-5 | TRBV11-2 | TGTGCCAGCAGCTTATCAAGCACGACAGCTGCCCAAGAGACCCAGTACTTC | CASSLSSTTAAQETQYF
few | TRBD2 | TRBJ2-7 | TRBV7-6 | TGTGCCAGCAGCTTATACGTGACTAGCGATCCCTACGAGCAGTACTTC | CASSLYVTSDPYEQYF
NA | TRBD1 | TRBJ1-5 | TRBV19 | TGTGCCAGTAGTAACAGGGGGTCTCGCAATCAGCCCCAGCATTTT | CASSNRGSRNQPQHF
few | NA | TRBJ1-2 | TRBV2 | TGTGCCAGCAGGCGGGACACGGGCTACACCTTC | CASRRDTGYTF
many | NA | TRBJ1-1 | TRBV18 | TGTGCCAGCGCAATCCTGGGGGCCAGGGACACTGAAGCTTTCTTT | CASAILGARDTEAFF
many | NA | TRBJ2-6 | TRBV9 | TGTGCCAGCAGCCCCCCGGACCTTTATGGGGCCAACGTCCTGACTTTC | CASSPPDLYGANVLTF
many | NA | TRBJ1-4 | TRBV28 | TGTGCCAGCAGTTTACCGGCAGGGAGGGAAAAACTGTTTTTT | CASSLPAGREKLFF